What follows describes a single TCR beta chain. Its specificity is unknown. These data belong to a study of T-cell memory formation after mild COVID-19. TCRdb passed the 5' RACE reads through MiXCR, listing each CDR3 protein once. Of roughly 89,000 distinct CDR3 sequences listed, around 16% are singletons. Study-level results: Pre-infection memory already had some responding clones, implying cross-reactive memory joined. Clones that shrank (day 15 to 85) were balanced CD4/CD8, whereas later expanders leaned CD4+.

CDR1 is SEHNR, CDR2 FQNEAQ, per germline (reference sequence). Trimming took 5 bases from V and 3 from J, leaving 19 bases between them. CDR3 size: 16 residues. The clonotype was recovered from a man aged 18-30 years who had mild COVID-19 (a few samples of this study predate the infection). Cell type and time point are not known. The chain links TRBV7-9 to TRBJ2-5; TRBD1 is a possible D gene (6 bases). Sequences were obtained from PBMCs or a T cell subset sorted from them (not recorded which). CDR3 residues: CASSPRSLDSKETQYF. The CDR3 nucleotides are TGTGCCAGCAGCCCAAGATCGTTGGACAGCAAAGAGACCCAGTACTTC.